Below, 22 T cell receptor beta chains from the same sample are listed, as sequenced in a study of CD8+ T cells in alopecia areata. The treatment: oral pan-JAK inhibitor, 5-10 mg twice daily. Following extraction, RNA underwent reverse transcription to cDNA, which served as the sequencing template. TCRdb's copy holds only in-frame clones and misses some; the assay was immunoSEQ multiplex PCR. The repertoire includes about 200,000 clones, 30% to 40% of them detected once, and around 0.48% sits in the top ten. Material: CD4+ T cells sorted from blood, obtained around week 34, from a patient treated with tofacitinib. Receptors were obtained from a human donor with alopecia areata.

This chain connects TRBV30 to TRBJ1-4; D not resolved. Germline V gives CDR1 GTSNPN, CDR2 SVGIG (reference sequence). V was clipped by 2 bases and J by 5 bases, with 12 bases between them. This CDR3 contains 14 residues. This CDR3 reads CAWSHDAPNEKLFF. The CDR3 DNA reads as TGTGCCTGGAGTCACGACGCACCGAATGAAAAACTGTTTTTT. Based on the CDR3 plus reference TRBV30 and TRBJ1-4, the full variable domain is SQTIHQWPATLVQPVGSPLSLECTVEGTSNPNLYWYRQAAGRGLQLLFYSVGIGQISSEVPQNLSASRPQDRQFILSSKKLLLSDSGFYLCAWSHDAPNEKLFFGSGTQLSVL.

The chain couples TRBV6-1 to TRBJ2-3; D unclear. The CDR3 runs to 15 residues. Germline assignment: CDR1 MNHNS and CDR2 SASEGT. Trimming took 4 bases from V and 2 from J, leaving 13 bases between them. As DNA, the CDR3 is TGTGCCAGCAGTGCTTTTGTGGGTTTCACAGATACGCAGTATTTT. It encodes CASSAFVGFTDTQYF.

The chain recombines TRBV30 with TRBJ1-2; a weak D match, TRBD1 (5 bases). The CDR3 totals 14 residues. Germline V lookup: CDR1 GTSNPN, CDR2 SVGIG (reference sequence). V lost 3 bases and J lost 1, with 12 bases in between. DNA for the CDR3: TGTGCCTGGAGGAACAGGACTGTTAACTATGGCTACACCTTC. It encodes CAWRNRTVNYGYTF.

This clone was seen at least ten times. This chain joins TRBV14 and TRBJ2-6; D is unresolved. The CDR3 contains 18 residues. V lost 0 bases and J 0 bases, leaving 12 bases between the germline ends. The germline V gene has CDR1 SGHDN and CDR2 FVKESK. CDR3 sequence (DNA): TGTGCCAGCAGCCAAGATCCCACGCCAGCCTCTGGGGCCAACGTCCTGACTTTC. This sequence encodes CASSQDPTPASGANVLTF. Complete variable domain (other parts from reference TRBV14 and TRBJ2-6): EAGVTQFPSHSVIEKGQTVTLRCDPISGHDNLYWYRRVMGKEIKFLLHFVKESKQDESGMPNNRFLAERTGGTYSTLKVQPAELEDSGVYFCASSQDPTPASGANVLTFGAGSRLTVL.

V gene TRBV30 combines with J gene TRBJ1-1, with 8 bases that match TRBD1. Unmatched junction bases numbered 8, after V lost 3 bases and J lost 2 bases. CDR3 length: 15 residues. Germline CDR1 is GTSNPN and CDR2 is SVGIG (reference sequence). For the CDR3, the DNA is TGTGCCTGGAGCCCCAGACAGGGGCGAAACACTGAAGCTTTCTTT. Its translation: CAWSPRQGRNTEAFF.

The J gene is TRBJ2-2, the V gene TRBV2; D may be TRBD2 (6 bases). CDR3 length: 15 residues. Per germline, CDR1 SNHLY and CDR2 FYNNEI. V lost 6 bases, J lost 4 bases, and 15 bases lay in between. CDR3 sequence: CASRLTSSGTGELFF. The CDR3 region has the DNA TGTGCCAGCAGGCTGACTAGTTCGGGCACCGGGGAGCTGTTTTTT.

The J gene is TRBJ2-7, the V gene TRBV7-3; 7 nucleotides align to TRBD2. This CDR3 has 14 amino acids. CDR1 and CDR2 (germline): SGHTA, FQGTGA. Trimming at V came to 1 base and at J to 3 bases, leaving 3 bases not matched to a gene. The CDR3 bases are TGTGCCAGCAGCTTAATGGGCGGGAGCTACGAGCAGTACTTC. Amino acids: CASSLMGGSYEQYF.

This clone was counted once. The rearrangement uses TRBV11-3 and TRBJ2-5; unclear D gene. This CDR3 comprises 14 residues. Trimming took off 1 base at V and 5 bases at J, with 11 bases between the two ends. Per the germline V gene, CDR1 is SGHNT and CDR2 is YENEEA. CDR3 nucleotide sequence: TGTGCCAGCAGCTTAGGGGCAGGCGGCGAGACCCAGTACTTC. Its protein product is CASSLGAGGETQYF. Drawing the rest from reference TRBV11-3 and TRBJ2-5, the complete variable domain is EAGVVQSPRYKIIEKKQPVAFWCNPISGHNTLYWYLQNLGQGPELLIRYENEEAVDDSQLPKDRFSAERLKGVDSTLKIQPAELGDSAVYLCASSLGAGGETQYFGPGTRLLVL.

This clone showed up just once. This chain links TRBV5-4 with TRBJ1-2; TRBD1 agrees at 8 bases. The CDR3 contains 14 residues. The V and J ends lost 4 bases and 4 bases, in that order; junction bases with no gene match: 6. Germline CDR1 is SGHNT and CDR2 is YYREEE (reference sequence). As DNA, the CDR3 is TGTGCCAGCAGCCGGGGACAGGACCCCTATGGCTACACCTTC. Translating it yields CASSRGQDPYGYTF.

This chain joins TRBV4-1 and TRBJ1-2; 7 bases line up with TRBD1. The germline CDR1 and CDR2 sequences are MGHRA and YSYEKL. This CDR3 comprises 14 residues. V shed 4 bases and J 2 bases; nucleotides not matched to a gene: 4. The CDR3 is CASSRPGQNYGYTF. The CDR3 DNA is TGCGCCAGCAGCCGACCGGGACAGAACTATGGCTACACCTTC.

This clone was counted between two and nine times. The V gene is TRBV6-1, the J gene TRBJ2-7; D is unresolved. The CDR3 has 11 residues. The V and J ends lost 8 bases and 6 bases respectively, with 11 bases between them. Looked up from germline, CDR1 is MNHNS and CDR2 is SASEGT. In DNA form, the CDR3 reads TGTGCCAGCTTTTGGGTAGGCGAGCAGTACTTC. It specifies CASFWVGEQYF.

This clone was observed at least ten times. Written as DNA, the CDR3 is TGCAGCGTCGGGGACATCCGCAGCTCCTACGAGCAGTACTTC. Translated: CSVGDIRSSYEQYF. V gene TRBV29-1 combines with J gene TRBJ2-7; tentative D call: TRBD1 (6 bases). This CDR3 has 14 amino acids. Germline V gives CDR1 SQVTM, CDR2 ANQGSEA. V lost 6 bases and J 0 bases, leaving 15 bases between the germline ends.

The J gene is TRBJ2-7, the V gene TRBV6-6; D unclear. CDR1 MNHNY and CDR2 SVGAGI come from the germline V gene (reference sequence). The CDR3 consists of 14 residues. Trimming removed 5 bases at V and 2 bases at J, with 13 bases between. The CDR3 sequence: CASSGGRTAYEQYF. The CDR3 coding sequence is TGTGCCAGCAGTGGTGGGCGCACCGCCTACGAGCAGTACTTC.

The rearrangement joins TRBV30 to TRBJ1-2, with D unclear. From germline, CDR1 is GTSNPN and CDR2 SVGIG (reference sequence). Trimming pared 5 bases from V and 0 bases from J, leaving 19 bases between. CDR3 length: 16 amino acids. The CDR3: CAWGRETLYTNYGYTF. The DNA for the CDR3 is TGTGCCTGGGGGCGGGAGACCCTGTATACTAACTATGGCTACACCTTC.

This clone came up many times. The genes are TRBV6-5 and TRBJ2-6, with D uncertain. Trimming cost V 7 bases and J 4 bases, with 14 bases left between them. The CDR3 consists of 15 residues. Germline V gene data show CDR1 as MNHEY and CDR2 as SVGAGI. DNA for the CDR3: TGTGCCAGCACGGCTCGATCTCTGGGGGCCAACGTCCTGACTTTC. It translates to CASTARSLGANVLTF.

The chain is built from TRBV15 and TRBJ1-1; D is unclear. In germline, CDR1 is LNHNV, CDR2 YYDKDF (reference sequence). The CDR3 is 15 residues long. V dropped 2 bases and J dropped 5 bases, with 15 bases sitting between them. This CDR3 reads CATSRRGGLGTEAFF. The CDR3, as DNA: TGTGCCACCAGCAGACGCGGCGGTTTAGGGACTGAAGCTTTCTTT.

The chain uses TRBV9 and TRBJ2-7, with TRBD1 identical over 8 bases. The CDR3 loop spans 14 amino acids. V was clipped by 7 bases and J by 6 bases; unmatched bases: 12. Looked up from germline, CDR1 is SGDLS and CDR2 is YYNGEE. CDR3 region: CASAPGYTGGEQYF. The CDR3 nucleotides are TGTGCCAGCGCCCCGGGATATACAGGGGGCGAGCAGTACTTC.

The rearrangement joins TRBV2 to TRBJ2-7; possible D gene TRBD1, 5 bases. CDR3 length: 14 residues. Germline CDR1 reads SNHLY; CDR2 reads FYNNEI. Trimming took off 7 bases at V and 4 bases at J, with 17 bases between the two ends. The CDR3 is CASNPQGPHYEQYF. The CDR3, as DNA: TGTGCCAGCAATCCCCAGGGCCCACATTACGAGCAGTACTTC.

This clone was seen repeatedly, ten times or more. This specimen includes other DNA sequences encoding the same CDR3. The CDR3 is CASRRDTEAFF. The CDR3 region has the DNA TGCGCCAGCAGGCGAGATACTGAAGCTTTCTTT. The chain joins TRBV4-1 to TRBJ1-1; unclear D gene. Between the trimmed V and J ends, which lost 6 bases and 5 bases, there was a span of 7 bases. This CDR3 region has 11 residues. Germline V gene lookup returns CDR1 MGHRA and CDR2 YSYEKL.

The chain couples TRBV6-5 to TRBJ2-2, with no clear D. Germline CDR1 MNHEY, CDR2 SVGAGI. With 1 base removed from V and 3 bases from J, the gap between germline ends came to 6 bases. The CDR3 covers 14 residues. The CDR3 DNA reads as TGTGCCAGCAGTTACTTTGTTCACACCGGGGAGCTGTTTTTT. Translated, it gives CASSYFVHTGELFF.

The gene calls are TRBV10-3 and TRBJ1-2; a weak D match, TRBD1 (6 bases). Germline V CDR1 and CDR2: ENHRY, SYGVKD. The CDR3 covers 12 residues. V was shortened by 3 bases and J by 8 bases, with 10 bases between the two germline ends. The CDR3 loop is CAISDDRLGYTF. Here the CDR3 DNA reads TGTGCCATCAGTGACGACAGGTTAGGCTACACCTTC.

This clone was found a few times. The V gene is TRBV2, the J gene TRBJ2-6, with 7 bases identical to TRBD1. Unmatched junction bases numbered 8, after V lost 5 bases and J lost 4 bases. The germline V gene has CDR1 SNHLY and CDR2 FYNNEI. The CDR3 is made up of 16 amino acids. CDR3: CASSLETGIGANVLTF. CDR3 coding DNA: TGTGCCAGCAGTTTAGAGACAGGGATAGGGGCCAACGTCCTGACTTTC.